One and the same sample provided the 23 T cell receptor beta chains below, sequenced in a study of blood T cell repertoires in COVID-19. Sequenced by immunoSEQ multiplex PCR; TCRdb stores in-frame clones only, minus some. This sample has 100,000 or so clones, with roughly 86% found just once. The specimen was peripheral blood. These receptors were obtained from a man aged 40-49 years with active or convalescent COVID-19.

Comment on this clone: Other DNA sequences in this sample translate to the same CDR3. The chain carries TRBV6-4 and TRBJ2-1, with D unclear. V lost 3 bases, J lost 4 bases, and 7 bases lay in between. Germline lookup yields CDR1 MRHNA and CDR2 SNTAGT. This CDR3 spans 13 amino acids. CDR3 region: CASSDSPYNEQFF. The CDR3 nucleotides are TGTGCCAGCAGTGATAGTCCGTACAATGAGCAGTTCTTC.

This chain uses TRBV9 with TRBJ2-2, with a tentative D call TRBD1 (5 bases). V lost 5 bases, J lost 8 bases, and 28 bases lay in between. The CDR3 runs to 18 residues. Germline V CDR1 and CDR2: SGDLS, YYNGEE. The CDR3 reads CASSAEGAPFAVGGELFF. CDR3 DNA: TGTGCCAGCAGTGCCGAAGGGGCGCCGTTCGCGGTCGGAGGGGAGCTGTTTTTT.

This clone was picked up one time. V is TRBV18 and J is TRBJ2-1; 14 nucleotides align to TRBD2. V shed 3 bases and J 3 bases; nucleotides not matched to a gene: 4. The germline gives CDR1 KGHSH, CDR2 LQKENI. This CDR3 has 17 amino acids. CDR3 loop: CASSPGTSGGLYNEQFF. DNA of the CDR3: TGTGCCAGCTCACCCGGGACTAGCGGGGGTCTCTACAATGAGCAGTTCTTC. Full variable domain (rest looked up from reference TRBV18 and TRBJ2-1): NAGVMQNPRHLVRRRGQEARLRCSPMKGHSHVYWYRQLPEEGLKFMVYLQKENIIDESGMPKERFSAEFPKEGPSILRIQQVVRGDSAAYFCASSPGTSGGLYNEQFFGPGTRLTVL.

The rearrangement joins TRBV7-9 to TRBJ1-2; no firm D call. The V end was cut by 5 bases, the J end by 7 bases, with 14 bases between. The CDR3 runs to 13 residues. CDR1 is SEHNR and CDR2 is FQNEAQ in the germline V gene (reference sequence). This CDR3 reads CASSLTGEGGYTF. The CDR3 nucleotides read TGTGCCAGCAGCCTTACCGGGGAAGGTGGCTACACCTTC.

The CDR3 sequence: CASSFIGARNSPLHF. The CDR3 bases are TGTGCCAGCAGTTTTATAGGGGCCCGTAATTCACCCCTCCACTTT. The V call is TRBV28, the J call TRBJ1-6, with D possibly being TRBD1 (5 bases). This CDR3 region has 15 residues. V gave up 3 bases and J gave up 6 bases, with 12 bases separating them. The germline V gene encodes CDR1 MDHEN and CDR2 SYDVKM.

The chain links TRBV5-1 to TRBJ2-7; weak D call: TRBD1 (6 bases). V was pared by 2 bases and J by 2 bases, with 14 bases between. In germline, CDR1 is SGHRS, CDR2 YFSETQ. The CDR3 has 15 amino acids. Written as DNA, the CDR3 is TGCGCCAGCAGCTTAAGGGACACCAGCACCTACGAGCAGTACTTC. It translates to CASSLRDTSTYEQYF.

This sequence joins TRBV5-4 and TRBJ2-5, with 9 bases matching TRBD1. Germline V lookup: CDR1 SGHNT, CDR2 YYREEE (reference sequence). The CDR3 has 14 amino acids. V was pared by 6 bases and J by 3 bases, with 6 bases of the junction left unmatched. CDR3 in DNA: TGTGCCAGCACTCGCACAGGGGGCGAAGAGACCCAGTACTTC. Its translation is CASTRTGGEETQYF.

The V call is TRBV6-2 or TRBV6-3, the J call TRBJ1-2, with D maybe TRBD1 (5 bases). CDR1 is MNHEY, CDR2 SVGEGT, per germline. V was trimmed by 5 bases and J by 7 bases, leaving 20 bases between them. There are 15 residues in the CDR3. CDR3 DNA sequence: TGTGCCAGCAGTCCCCGACGGGACTCAGCGAGTGGCTACACCTTC. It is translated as CASSPRRDSASGYTF.

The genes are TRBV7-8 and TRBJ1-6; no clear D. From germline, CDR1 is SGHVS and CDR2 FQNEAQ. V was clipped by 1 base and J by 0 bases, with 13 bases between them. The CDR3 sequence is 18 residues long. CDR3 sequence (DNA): TGTGCCAGCAGCTTAGGTCCGCTTGGGAGCTCCTATAATTCACCCCTCCACTTT. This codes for CASSLGPLGSSYNSPLHF.

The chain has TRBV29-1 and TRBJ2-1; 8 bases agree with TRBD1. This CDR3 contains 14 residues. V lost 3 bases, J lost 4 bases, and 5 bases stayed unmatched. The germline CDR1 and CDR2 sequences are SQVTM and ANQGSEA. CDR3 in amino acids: CSVDSGQGYNEQFF. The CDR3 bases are TGCAGCGTTGATTCTGGACAGGGATACAATGAGCAGTTCTTC.

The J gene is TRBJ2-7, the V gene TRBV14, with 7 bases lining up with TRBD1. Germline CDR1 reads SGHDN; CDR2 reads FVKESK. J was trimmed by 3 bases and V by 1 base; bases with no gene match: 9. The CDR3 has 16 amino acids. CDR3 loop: CASSQALGTASYEQYF. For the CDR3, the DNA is TGTGCCAGCAGCCAAGCTCTAGGGACAGCGAGCTACGAGCAGTACTTC.

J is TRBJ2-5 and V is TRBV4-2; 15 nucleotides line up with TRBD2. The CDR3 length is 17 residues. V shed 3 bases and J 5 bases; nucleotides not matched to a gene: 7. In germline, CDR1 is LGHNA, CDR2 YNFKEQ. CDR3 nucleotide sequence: TGTGCCAGCAGCCAGCCGGGACTAGCGGGGGGATTGGAGACCCAGTACTTC. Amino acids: CASSQPGLAGGLETQYF.

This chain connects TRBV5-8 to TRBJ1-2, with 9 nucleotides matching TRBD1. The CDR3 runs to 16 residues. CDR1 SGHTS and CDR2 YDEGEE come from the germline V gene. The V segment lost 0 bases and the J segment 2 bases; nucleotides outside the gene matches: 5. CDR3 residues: CASSLEGDRANYGYTF. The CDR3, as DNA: TGTGCCAGCAGCTTGGAGGGGGACAGGGCAAACTATGGCTACACCTTC. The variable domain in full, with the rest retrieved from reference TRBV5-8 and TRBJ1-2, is EAGVTQSPTHLIKTRGQQATLRCSPISGHTSVYWYQQALGLGLQFLLWYDEGEERNRGNFPPRFSGRQFPNYSSELNVNALELEDSALYLCASSLEGDRANYGYTFGSGTRLTVV.

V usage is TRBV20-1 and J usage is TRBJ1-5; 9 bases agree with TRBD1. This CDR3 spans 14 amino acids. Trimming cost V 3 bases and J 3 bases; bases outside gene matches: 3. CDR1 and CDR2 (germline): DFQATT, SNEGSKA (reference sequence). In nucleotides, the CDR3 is TGCAGTGCTAGTGGGACAGGGTCCAATCAGCCCCAGCATTTT. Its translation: CSASGTGSNQPQHF.

CDR3 amino acids: CAWTQGGVSNQPQHF. The CDR3 DNA reads TGTGCCTGGACCCAAGGAGGAGTTAGCAATCAGCCCCAGCATTTT. The chain recombines TRBV30 with TRBJ1-5; D gene unclear. CDR1 and CDR2 from the germline V gene are GTSNPN and SVGIG (reference sequence). This CDR3 region has 15 residues. V lost 4 bases, J lost 0 bases, and 13 bases lay in between.

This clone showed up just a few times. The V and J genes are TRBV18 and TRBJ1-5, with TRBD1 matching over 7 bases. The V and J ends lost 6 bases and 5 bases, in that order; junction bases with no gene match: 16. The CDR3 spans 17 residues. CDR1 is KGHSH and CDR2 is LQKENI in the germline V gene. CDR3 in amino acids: CASSPGVTGPLDQPQHF. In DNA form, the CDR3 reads TGTGCCAGCTCCCCGGGGGTGACAGGGCCTCTGGATCAGCCCCAGCATTTT.

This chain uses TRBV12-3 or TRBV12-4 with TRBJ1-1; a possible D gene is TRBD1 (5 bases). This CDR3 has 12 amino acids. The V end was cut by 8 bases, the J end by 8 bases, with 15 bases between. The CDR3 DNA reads TGTGCCAGCTGCAGTAAGGGGAGGGAAGCTTTCTTT. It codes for CASCSKGREAFF.

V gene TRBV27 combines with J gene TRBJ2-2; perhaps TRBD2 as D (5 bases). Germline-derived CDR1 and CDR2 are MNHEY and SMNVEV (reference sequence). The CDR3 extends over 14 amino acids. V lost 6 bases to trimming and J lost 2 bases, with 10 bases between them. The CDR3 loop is CASRLVPNTGELFF. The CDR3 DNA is TGTGCCAGCAGACTAGTTCCCAACACCGGGGAGCTGTTTTTT.

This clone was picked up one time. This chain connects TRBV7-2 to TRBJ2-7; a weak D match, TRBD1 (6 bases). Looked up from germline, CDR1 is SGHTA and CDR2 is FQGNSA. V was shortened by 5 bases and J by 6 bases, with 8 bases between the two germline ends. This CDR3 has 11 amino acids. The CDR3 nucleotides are TGTGCCAGCAGCATCAGGGGCGAGCAGTACTTC. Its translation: CASSIRGEQYF.

The CDR3 sequence is CASSRRGSSYEQYF. The CDR3 region has the DNA TGTGCCAGCAGCCGACGGGGTAGCTCCTACGAGCAGTACTTC. The chain links TRBV7-4 to TRBJ2-7, with D maybe TRBD2 (5 bases). V was cut by 5 bases and J by 0 bases, with 11 bases left in between. This CDR3 region has 14 residues. Germline lookup yields CDR1 SGHVT and CDR2 SQSDAQ.

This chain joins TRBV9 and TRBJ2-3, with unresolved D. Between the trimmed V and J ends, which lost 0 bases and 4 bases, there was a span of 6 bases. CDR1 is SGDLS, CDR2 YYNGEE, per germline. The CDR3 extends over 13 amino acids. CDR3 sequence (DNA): TGTGCCAGCAGCGTAGCCACGGCAGATACGCAGTATTTT. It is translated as CASSVATADTQYF.

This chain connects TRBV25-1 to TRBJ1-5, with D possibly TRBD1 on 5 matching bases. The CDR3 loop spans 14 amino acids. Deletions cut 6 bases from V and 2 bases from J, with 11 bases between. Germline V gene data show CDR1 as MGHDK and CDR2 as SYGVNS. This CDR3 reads CASRPLGGNQPQHF. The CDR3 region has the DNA TGTGCCAGCAGACCGCTAGGGGGCAATCAGCCCCAGCATTTT.

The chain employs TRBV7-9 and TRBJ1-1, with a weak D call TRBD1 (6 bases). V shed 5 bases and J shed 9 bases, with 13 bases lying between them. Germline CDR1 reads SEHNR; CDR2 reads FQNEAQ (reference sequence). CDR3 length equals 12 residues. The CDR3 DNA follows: TGTGCCAGCAGCGCTTCCGGGACAAAAGCTTTCTTT. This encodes CASSASGTKAFF.